This T cell receptor (beta chain) appears in the sequencing data of a study of CD8 T cells in ankylosing spondylitis. General study points: A TCR beta motif of under ten highly homologous variants seemed to mark ankylosing spondylitis blood.

The germline gives CDR1 SEHNR, CDR2 FQNEAQ (reference sequence). This CDR3 spans 16 amino acids. V was clipped by 5 bases and J by 3 bases, with 16 bases between them. By quantitative 5'-RACE with molecular barcodes, the TCR beta libraries were made. TCRdb re-called the 5' RACE reads through MiXCR, storing one row per CDR3 protein. Of over 400,000 distinct CDR3 sequences listed, 25% to 30% are singletons. Details on this clonotype: The antigen is unknown.

This chain links TRBV7-9 with TRBJ2-2; D is uncertain. This sequence originates from a male donor with ankylosing spondylitis. The sample comprised blood, either unsorted or a sorted T cell fraction (not recorded which). CDR3 sequence: CASSPSSVSDTGELFF. The CDR3 DNA reads as TGTGCCAGCAGCCCCTCCTCTGTCTCCGACACCGGGGAGCTGTTTTTT.